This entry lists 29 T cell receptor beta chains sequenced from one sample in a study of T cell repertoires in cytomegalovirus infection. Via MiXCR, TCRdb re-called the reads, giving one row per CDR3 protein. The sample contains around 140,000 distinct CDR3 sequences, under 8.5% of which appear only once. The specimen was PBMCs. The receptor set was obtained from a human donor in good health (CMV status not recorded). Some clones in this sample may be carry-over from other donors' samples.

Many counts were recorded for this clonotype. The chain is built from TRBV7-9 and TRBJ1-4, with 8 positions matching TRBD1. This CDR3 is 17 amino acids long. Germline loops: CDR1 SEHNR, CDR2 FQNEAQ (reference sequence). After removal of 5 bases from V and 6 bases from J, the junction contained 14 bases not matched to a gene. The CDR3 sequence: CASSTDRVNWVDEKLFF. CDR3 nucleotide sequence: TGTGCCAGCAGCACGGACAGGGTGAATTGGGTTGATGAAAAACTGTTTTTT.

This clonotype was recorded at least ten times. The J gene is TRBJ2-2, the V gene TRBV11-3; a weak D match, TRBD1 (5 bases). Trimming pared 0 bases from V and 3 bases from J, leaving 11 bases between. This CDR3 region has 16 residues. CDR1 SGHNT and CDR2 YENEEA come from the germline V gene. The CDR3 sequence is CASSLDRGEDTGELFF. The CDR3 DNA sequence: TGTGCCAGCAGCTTAGATAGGGGTGAGGACACCGGGGAGCTGTTTTTT.

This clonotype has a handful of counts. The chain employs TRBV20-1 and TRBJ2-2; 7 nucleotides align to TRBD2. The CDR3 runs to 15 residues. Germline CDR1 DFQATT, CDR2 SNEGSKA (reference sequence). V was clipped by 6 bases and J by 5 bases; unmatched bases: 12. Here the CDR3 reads CSAATGLSVTGELFF. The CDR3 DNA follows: TGCAGTGCAGCCACGGGACTATCCGTGACCGGGGAGCTGTTTTTT.

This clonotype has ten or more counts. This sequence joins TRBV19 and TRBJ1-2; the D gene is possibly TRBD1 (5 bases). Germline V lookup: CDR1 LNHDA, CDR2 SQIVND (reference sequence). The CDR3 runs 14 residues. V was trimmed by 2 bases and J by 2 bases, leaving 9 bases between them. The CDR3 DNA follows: TGTGCCAGTAGTATAAAGGGGCCAAACTATGGCTACACCTTC. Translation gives CASSIKGPNYGYTF.

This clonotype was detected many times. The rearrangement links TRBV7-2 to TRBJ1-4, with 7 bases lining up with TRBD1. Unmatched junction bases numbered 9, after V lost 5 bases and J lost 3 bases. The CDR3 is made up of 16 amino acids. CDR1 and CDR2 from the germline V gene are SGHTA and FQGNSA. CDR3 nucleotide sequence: TGTGCCAGCAGCACCAGACGACAGGGTGCTAATGAAAAACTGTTTTTT. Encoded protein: CASSTRRQGANEKLFF.

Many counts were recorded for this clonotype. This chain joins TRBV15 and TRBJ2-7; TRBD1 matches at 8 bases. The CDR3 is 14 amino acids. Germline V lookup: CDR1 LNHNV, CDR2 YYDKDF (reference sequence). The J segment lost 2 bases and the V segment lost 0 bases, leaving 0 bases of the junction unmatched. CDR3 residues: CATSRDRGPYEQYF. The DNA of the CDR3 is TGTGCCACCAGCAGAGACAGGGGGCCCTACGAGCAGTACTTC.

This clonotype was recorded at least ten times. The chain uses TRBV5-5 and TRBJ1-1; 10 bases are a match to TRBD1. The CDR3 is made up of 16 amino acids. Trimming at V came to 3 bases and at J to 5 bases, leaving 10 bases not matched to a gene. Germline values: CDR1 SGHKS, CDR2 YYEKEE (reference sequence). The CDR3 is CASSWDPTGGITEAFF. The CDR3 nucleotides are TGTGCCAGCAGCTGGGACCCGACAGGGGGCATAACTGAAGCTTTCTTT.

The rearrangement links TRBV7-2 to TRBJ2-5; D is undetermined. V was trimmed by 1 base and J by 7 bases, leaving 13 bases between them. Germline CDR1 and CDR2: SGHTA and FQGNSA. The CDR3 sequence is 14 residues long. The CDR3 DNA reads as TGTGCCAGCAGCTTAGATCTCCCCTCGGGGACCCAGTACTTC. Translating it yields CASSLDLPSGTQYF.

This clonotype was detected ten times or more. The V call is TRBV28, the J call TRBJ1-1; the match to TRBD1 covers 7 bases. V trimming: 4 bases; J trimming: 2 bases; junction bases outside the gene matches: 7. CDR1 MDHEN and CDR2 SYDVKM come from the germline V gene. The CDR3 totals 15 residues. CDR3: CASSYPEGGNTEAFF. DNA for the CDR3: TGTGCCAGCAGTTACCCAGAAGGGGGCAACACTGAAGCTTTCTTT. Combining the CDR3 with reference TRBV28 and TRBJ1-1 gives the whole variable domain DVKVTQSSRYLVKRTGEKVFLECVQDMDHENMFWYRQDPGLGLRLIYFSYDVKMKEKGDIPEGYSVSREKKERFSLILESASTNQTSMYLCASSYPEGGNTEAFFGQGTRLTVV.

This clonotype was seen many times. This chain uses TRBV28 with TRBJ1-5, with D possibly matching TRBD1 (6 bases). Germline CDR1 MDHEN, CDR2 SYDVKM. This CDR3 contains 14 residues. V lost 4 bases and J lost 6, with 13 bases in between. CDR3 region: CASSWGGVLQPQHF. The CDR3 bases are TGTGCCAGCAGTTGGGGGGGCGTGCTTCAGCCCCAGCATTTT.

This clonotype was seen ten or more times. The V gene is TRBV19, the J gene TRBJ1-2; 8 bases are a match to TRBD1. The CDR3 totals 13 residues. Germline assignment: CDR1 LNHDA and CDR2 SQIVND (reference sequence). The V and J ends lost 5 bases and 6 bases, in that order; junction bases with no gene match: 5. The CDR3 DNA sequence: TGTGCCAGTAGTCAGGGGGCGAGGAATGGCTACACCTTC. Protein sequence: CASSQGARNGYTF.

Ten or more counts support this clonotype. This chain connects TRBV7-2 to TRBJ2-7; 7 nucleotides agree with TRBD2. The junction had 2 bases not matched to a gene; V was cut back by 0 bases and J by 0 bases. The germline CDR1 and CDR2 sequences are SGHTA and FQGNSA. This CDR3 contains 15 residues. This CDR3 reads CASSLAGRASYEQYF. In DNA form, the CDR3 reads TGTGCCAGCAGCTTAGCGGGGAGGGCCTCCTACGAGCAGTACTTC.

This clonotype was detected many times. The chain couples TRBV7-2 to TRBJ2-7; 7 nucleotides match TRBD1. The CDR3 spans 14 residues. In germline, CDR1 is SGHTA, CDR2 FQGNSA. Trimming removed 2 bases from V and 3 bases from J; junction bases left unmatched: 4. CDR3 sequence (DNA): TGTGCCAGCAGCTTATCAGGGGGATACTACGAGCAGTACTTC. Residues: CASSLSGGYYEQYF. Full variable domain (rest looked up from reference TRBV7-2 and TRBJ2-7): GAGVSQSPSNKVTEKGKDVELRCDPISGHTALYWYRQSLGQGLEFLIYFQGNSAPDKSGLPSDRFSAERTGGSVSTLTIQRTQQEDSAVYLCASSLSGGYYEQYFGPGTRLTVT.

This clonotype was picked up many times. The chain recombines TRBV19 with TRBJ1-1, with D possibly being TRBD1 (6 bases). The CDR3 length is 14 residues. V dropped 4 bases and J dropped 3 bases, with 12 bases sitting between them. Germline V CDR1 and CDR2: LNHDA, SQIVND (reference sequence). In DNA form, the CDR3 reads TGTGCCAGTAGTACCCCACACAGGGACACTGAAGCTTTCTTT. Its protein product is CASSTPHRDTEAFF. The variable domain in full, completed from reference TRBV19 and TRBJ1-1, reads DGGITQSPKYLFRKEGQNVTLSCEQNLNHDAMYWYRQDPGQGLRLIYYSQIVNDFQKGDIAEGYSVSREKKESFPLTVTSAQKNPTAFYLCASSTPHRDTEAFFGQGTRLTVV.

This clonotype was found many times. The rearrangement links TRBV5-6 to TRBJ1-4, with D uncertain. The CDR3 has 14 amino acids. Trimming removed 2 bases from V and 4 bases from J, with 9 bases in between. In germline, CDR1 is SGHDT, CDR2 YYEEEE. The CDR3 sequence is CASSLGLLNEKLFF. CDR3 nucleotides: TGTGCCAGCAGCTTAGGTCTCCTTAATGAAAAACTGTTTTTT.

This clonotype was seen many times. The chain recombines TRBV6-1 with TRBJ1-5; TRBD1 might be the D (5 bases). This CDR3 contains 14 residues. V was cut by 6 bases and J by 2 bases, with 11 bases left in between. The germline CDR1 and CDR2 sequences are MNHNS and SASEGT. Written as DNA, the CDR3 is TGTGCCAGCAGGTCGCAGGGAGGCAATCAGCCCCAGCATTTT. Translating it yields CASRSQGGNQPQHF.

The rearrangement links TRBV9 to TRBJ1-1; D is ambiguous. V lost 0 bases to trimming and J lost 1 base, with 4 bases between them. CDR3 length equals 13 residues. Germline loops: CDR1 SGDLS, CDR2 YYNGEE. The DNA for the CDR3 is TGTGCCAGCAGCGTAGAGCCGAACACTGAAGCTTTCTTT. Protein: CASSVEPNTEAFF.

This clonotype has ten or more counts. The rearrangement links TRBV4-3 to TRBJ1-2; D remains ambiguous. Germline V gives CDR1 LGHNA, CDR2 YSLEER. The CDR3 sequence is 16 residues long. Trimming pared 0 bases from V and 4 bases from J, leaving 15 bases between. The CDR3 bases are TGCGCCAGCAGCCAAGATGGTCAAGGGAGCAGCTATGGCTACACCTTC. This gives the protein CASSQDGQGSSYGYTF.

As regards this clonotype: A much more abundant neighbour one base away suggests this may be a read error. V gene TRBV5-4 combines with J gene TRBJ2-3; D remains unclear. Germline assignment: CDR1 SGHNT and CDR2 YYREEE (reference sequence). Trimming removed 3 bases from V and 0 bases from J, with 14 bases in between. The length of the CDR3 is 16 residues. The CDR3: CASSSDSRVSTDTQYF. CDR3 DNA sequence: TGTGCCAGCAGCTCGGATTCTCGCGTTAGCACAGATACGCAGTATTTT.

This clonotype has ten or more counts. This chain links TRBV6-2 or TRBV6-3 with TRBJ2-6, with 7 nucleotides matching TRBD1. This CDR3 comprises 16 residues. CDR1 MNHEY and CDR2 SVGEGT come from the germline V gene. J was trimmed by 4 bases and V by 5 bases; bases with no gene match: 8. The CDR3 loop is CASSIQGSAGANVLTF. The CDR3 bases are TGTGCCAGCAGTATACAGGGGTCAGCAGGGGCCAACGTCCTGACTTTC.

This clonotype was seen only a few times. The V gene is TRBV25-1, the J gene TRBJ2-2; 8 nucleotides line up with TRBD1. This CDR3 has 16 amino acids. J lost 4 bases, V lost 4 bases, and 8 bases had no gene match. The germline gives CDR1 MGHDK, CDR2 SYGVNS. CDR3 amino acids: CASSGRQGYGTGELFF. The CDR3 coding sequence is TGTGCCAGCAGTGGCCGACAGGGGTATGGCACCGGGGAGCTGTTTTTT.

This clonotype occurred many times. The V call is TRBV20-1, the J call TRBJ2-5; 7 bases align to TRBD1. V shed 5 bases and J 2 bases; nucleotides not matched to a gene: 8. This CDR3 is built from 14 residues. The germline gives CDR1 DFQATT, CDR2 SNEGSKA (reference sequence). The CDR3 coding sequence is TGCAGTGCTGAGGGACAGTTAGGTCAAGAGACCCAGTACTTC. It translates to CSAEGQLGQETQYF.

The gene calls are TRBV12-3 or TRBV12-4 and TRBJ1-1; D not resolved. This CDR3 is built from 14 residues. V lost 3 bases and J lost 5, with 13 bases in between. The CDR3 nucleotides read TGTGCCAGCAGTTTGAGGGCGTCGAGGACTGAAGCTTTCTTT. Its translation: CASSLRASRTEAFF.

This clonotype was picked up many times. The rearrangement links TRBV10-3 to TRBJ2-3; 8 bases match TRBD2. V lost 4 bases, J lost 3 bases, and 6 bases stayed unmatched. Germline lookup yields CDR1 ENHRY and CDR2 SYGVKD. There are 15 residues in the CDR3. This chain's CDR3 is CAISAERGPTDTQYF. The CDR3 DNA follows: TGTGCCATCAGTGCTGAGCGGGGGCCAACAGATACGCAGTATTTT.

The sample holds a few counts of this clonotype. The CDR3 spells CASSQCEGGKNIQYF. As DNA, the CDR3 is TGCGCCAGCAGTCAATGTGAGGGGGGCAAAAACATTCAGTACTTC. The chain carries TRBV23-1 and TRBJ2-4, with D possibly being TRBD1 or TRBD2 (6 bases each). TRBV23-1 falls under the ORF class, with uncertain function. V dropped 1 base and J dropped 3 bases, with 10 bases sitting between them. The CDR3 spans 15 residues.

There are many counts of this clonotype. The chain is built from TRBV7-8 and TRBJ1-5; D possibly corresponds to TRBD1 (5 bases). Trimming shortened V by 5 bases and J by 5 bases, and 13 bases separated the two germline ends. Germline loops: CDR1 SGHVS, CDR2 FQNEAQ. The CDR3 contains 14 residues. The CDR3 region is CASSDGADYQPQHF. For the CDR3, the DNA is TGTGCCAGCAGCGATGGGGCAGACTATCAGCCCCAGCATTTT.

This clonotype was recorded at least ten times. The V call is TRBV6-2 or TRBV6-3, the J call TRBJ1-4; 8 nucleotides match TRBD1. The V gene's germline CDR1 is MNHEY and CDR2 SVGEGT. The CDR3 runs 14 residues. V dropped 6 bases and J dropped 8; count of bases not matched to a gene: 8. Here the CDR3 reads CASRKTGDGEKLFF. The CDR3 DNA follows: TGTGCCAGCAGGAAGACAGGGGACGGCGAAAAACTGTTTTTT.

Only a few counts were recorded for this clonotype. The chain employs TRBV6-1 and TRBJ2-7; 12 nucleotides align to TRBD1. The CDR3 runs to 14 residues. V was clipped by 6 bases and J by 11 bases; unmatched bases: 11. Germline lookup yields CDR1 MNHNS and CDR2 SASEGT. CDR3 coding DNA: TGTGCCAGCAGCCGAGAGGGACAGGGGGCCATGAAGTACTTC. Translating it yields CASSREGQGAMKYF.

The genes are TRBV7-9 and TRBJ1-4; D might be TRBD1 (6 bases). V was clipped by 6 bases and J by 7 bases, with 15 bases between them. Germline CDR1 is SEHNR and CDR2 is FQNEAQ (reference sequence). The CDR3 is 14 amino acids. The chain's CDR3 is CASSVRQELEKLFF. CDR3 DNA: TGTGCCAGCAGTGTTCGACAGGAGCTTGAAAAACTGTTTTTT.